These 25 T cell receptor beta chains were all obtained from the same sample, sequenced in a study of blood T cell repertoires in COVID-19. The repertoire was sequenced with immunoSEQ multiplex PCR; TCRdb's copy has only in-frame clones and lacks some. The sample lists about 180,000 clones; roughly 84% were seen once. The material sequenced was peripheral blood. The receptors derive from a woman between 35 and 50 years old with COVID-19, enrolled during active disease.

The DNA of the CDR3 is TGTGCCACCCAGACAGGGCCATTCGAAGAGACCCAGTACTTC. It translates to CATQTGPFEETQYF. The V and J genes are TRBV19 and TRBJ2-5, with 7 bases lining up with TRBD1. J lost 3 bases, V lost 10 bases, and 11 bases had no gene match. Per the germline V gene, CDR1 is LNHDA and CDR2 is SQIVND (reference sequence). CDR3 size: 14 residues.

The chain combines TRBV5-4 with TRBJ2-1; TRBD2 matches at 10 bases. Germline values: CDR1 SGHNT, CDR2 YYREEE (reference sequence). J lost 2 bases, V lost 5 bases, and 10 bases had no gene match. CDR3 length: 17 residues. The CDR3 DNA reads TGTGCCAGCAGTCAGTCACTAGCGGGACCTACCTACAATGAGCAGTTCTTC. Protein product: CASSQSLAGPTYNEQFF.

The CDR3 nucleotides are TGTGCCAGCAGTAGAGGCAGGGGTAATGAAAAACTGTTTTTT. The encoded protein is CASSRGRGNEKLFF. The rearrangement joins TRBV28 to TRBJ1-4; D is perhaps TRBD1 (6 bases). V dropped 5 bases and J dropped 4 bases, with 11 bases sitting between them. CDR3 length: 14 residues. Germline V gene lookup returns CDR1 MDHEN and CDR2 SYDVKM. Together with reference TRBV28 and TRBJ1-4, the CDR3 gives the full variable domain: DVKVTQSSRYLVKRTGEKVFLECVQDMDHENMFWYRQDPGLGLRLIYFSYDVKMKEKGDIPEGYSVSREKKERFSLILESASTNQTSMYLCASSRGRGNEKLFFGSGTQLSVL.

The chain employs TRBV10-2 and TRBJ1-1; weak D call: TRBD1 (6 bases). Germline V CDR1 and CDR2: WSHSY, SAAADI. Trimming removed 5 bases at V and 3 bases at J, with 19 bases between. The CDR3 is 16 residues long. The chain's CDR3 is CASSRYAGGADTEAFF. The CDR3 bases are TGCGCCAGCAGTCGATATGCGGGGGGCGCAGACACTGAAGCTTTCTTT.

The chain is built from TRBV3-1 (or the pseudogene TRBV3-2) and TRBJ1-2; D possibly corresponds to TRBD1 (5 bases). The CDR3 covers 12 residues. V was cut by 4 bases and J by 8 bases, with 11 bases left in between. CDR1 LGHDT and CDR2 YNNKEL come from the germline V gene (reference sequence). CDR3 sequence: CASSLGGKGYTF. The CDR3, as DNA: TGTGCCAGCAGCCTCGGGGGAAAAGGCTACACCTTC.

V is TRBV5-1 and J is TRBJ2-7; 8 bases map to TRBD1. After removal of 4 bases from V and 5 bases from J, the junction contained 17 bases not matched to a gene. The CDR3 is made up of 17 amino acids. From germline, CDR1 is SGHRS and CDR2 YFSETQ. This chain's CDR3 is CASSLRGQAGLSDEQYF. CDR3 nucleotide sequence: TGCGCCAGCAGCCTTAGGGGACAGGCGGGCCTCAGCGACGAGCAGTACTTC.

This chain links TRBV7-9 with TRBJ1-2; no clear D gene. The CDR3 consists of 14 residues. The V gene's germline CDR1 is SEHNR and CDR2 FQNEAQ (reference sequence). Trimming stripped 5 bases from V and 4 bases from J, with 14 bases between. The CDR3 loop reads CASSSGLIPYGYTF. The CDR3 DNA sequence: TGTGCCAGCAGCAGCGGGCTAATCCCCTATGGCTACACCTTC.

This rearrangement joins TRBV7-9 to TRBJ2-7; a weak D match, TRBD1 (6 bases). V shed 0 bases and J shed 0 bases, with 12 bases lying between them. The germline V gene has CDR1 SEHNR and CDR2 FQNEAQ (reference sequence). This CDR3 spans 16 amino acids. The CDR3 DNA reads TGTGCCAGCAGCTTAGCGCCGGGGACAAACTCCTACGAGCAGTACTTC. Its protein is CASSLAPGTNSYEQYF.

The chain links TRBV6-5 to TRBJ1-1; 7 bases are shared with TRBD1. This CDR3 has 12 residues. Germline CDR1 MNHEY, CDR2 SVGAGI. V gave up 5 bases and J gave up 10 bases; unmatched junction bases: 7. CDR3 coding DNA: TGTGCCAGCAGTAACAGGGGAGTAGGAGCTTTCTTT. Translation gives CASSNRGVGAFF.

The chain uses TRBV28 and TRBJ1-1; tentatively, D is TRBD1 (5 bases). The CDR3 contains 14 residues. Trimming removed 3 bases from V and 4 bases from J, with 12 bases in between. Looked up from germline, CDR1 is MDHEN and CDR2 is SYDVKM. The CDR3 DNA is TGTGCCAGCAGTTTTAGGGGAGGATTCACTGAAGCTTTCTTT. The encoded protein is CASSFRGGFTEAFF.

The chain employs TRBV28 and TRBJ1-2; 8 bases align to TRBD1. V was pared by 2 bases and J by 4 bases, with 6 bases of the junction left unmatched. The germline V gene encodes CDR1 MDHEN and CDR2 SYDVKM. The CDR3 has 15 residues. Here the CDR3 DNA reads TGTGCCAGCAGTTTACAGGGGGCGGCTGGCTATGGCTACACCTTC. The encoded protein is CASSLQGAAGYGYTF.

The chain recombines TRBV9 with TRBJ2-3; 9 bases align to TRBD2. Per germline, CDR1 SGDLS and CDR2 YYNGEE. The CDR3 covers 17 residues. V gave up 2 bases and J gave up 2 bases; unmatched junction bases: 9. The CDR3 nucleotides read TGTGCCAGCAGCGTCCCTGAAGCGGGAGGCTCCACAGATACGCAGTATTTT. Amino acids: CASSVPEAGGSTDTQYF.

The chain carries TRBV19 and TRBJ1-5; D possibly corresponds to TRBD1 (5 bases). The germline V gene has CDR1 LNHDA and CDR2 SQIVND (reference sequence). This CDR3 is built from 17 residues. V dropped 4 bases and J dropped 2 bases, with 18 bases sitting between them. Written as DNA, the CDR3 is TGTGCCAGTAGTAGGGGCCTCGGGGGGTCTGGCAATCAGCCCCAGCATTTT. As protein: CASSRGLGGSGNQPQHF.

This clone was seen once. V gene TRBV24-1 combines with J gene TRBJ1-6, with TRBD1 matching 7 bases. Germline V gives CDR1 KGHDR, CDR2 SFDVKD. The ends lost 9 bases at V and 10 bases at J; junction bases unmatched: 8. This CDR3 contains 13 residues. CDR3: CATRDRVLSPLHF. DNA for the CDR3: TGTGCCACCCGAGACAGGGTACTGTCACCCCTCCACTTT.

This chain joins TRBV6-5 and TRBJ1-1; D possibly corresponds to TRBD1 (5 bases). The CDR3 is 14 amino acids. V lost 7 bases and J 3 bases, leaving 15 bases between the germline ends. Germline V lookup: CDR1 MNHEY, CDR2 SVGAGI. The CDR3 here is CASTQRRGDTEAFF. CDR3 DNA sequence: TGTGCCAGCACTCAAAGACGGGGGGACACTGAAGCTTTCTTT.

The CDR3 nucleotides are TGCAGCGTCGCTGGGACAGGGCTTTCCTACGAGCAGTACTTC. Encoded protein: CSVAGTGLSYEQYF. V is TRBV29-1 and J is TRBJ2-7, with 9 positions matching TRBD1. This CDR3 is built from 14 residues. V lost 6 bases to trimming and J lost 1 base; unmatched junction nucleotides: 7. Germline CDR1 is SQVTM and CDR2 is ANQGSEA.

The CDR3 protein is CASSNGLALAYEQYF. The DNA of the CDR3 is TGTGCCAGCAGCAACGGACTAGCGTTGGCCTACGAGCAGTACTTC. The chain recombines TRBV6-6 with TRBJ2-7; TRBD2 matches 9 bases. The junction had 8 bases not matched to a gene; V was cut back by 6 bases and J by 2 bases. Germline lookup yields CDR1 MNHNY and CDR2 SVGAGI (reference sequence). There are 15 residues in the CDR3.

This clone has only a few counts. The chain couples TRBV3-1 (or the pseudogene TRBV3-2) to TRBJ1-1; the match to TRBD1 covers 11 bases. The CDR3 extends over 13 amino acids. CDR1 and CDR2 from the germline V gene are LGHDT and YNNKEL (reference sequence). After removal of 2 bases from V and 12 bases from J, the junction contained 5 bases not matched to a gene. The CDR3 nucleotides read TGTGCCAGCAGCCAAACCGGGACAGGGGGATCTTTCTTT. This sequence encodes CASSQTGTGGSFF.

For this clone: Other DNA sequences in the sample encode the same CDR3. The chain recombines TRBV28 with TRBJ2-2; 7 bases agree with TRBD2. Trimming removed 8 bases from V and 5 bases from J; junction bases left unmatched: 5. The CDR3 contains 13 residues. Per the germline V gene, CDR1 is MDHEN and CDR2 is SYDVKM. CDR3 DNA: TGTGCCAGCGGCGGGGGAGGGACCGGGGAGCTGTTTTTT. Protein product: CASGGGGTGELFF.

The V call is TRBV15, the J call TRBJ1-3; TRBD1 agrees at 7 bases. The germline V gene has CDR1 LNHNV and CDR2 YYDKDF (reference sequence). The J segment lost 8 bases and the V segment lost 6 bases, leaving 7 bases of the junction unmatched. This CDR3 spans 13 amino acids. The CDR3 coding sequence is TGTGCCACCAGAGGAACAGGGGCGGACACCATATATTTT. Residues: CATRGTGADTIYF.

V and J are TRBV28 and TRBJ1-6; D perhaps matches TRBD1 (5 bases). V was pared by 6 bases and J by 5 bases, with 11 bases between. The CDR3 contains 14 residues. Germline V gene sequence: CDR1 MDHEN, CDR2 SYDVKM. The CDR3 coding sequence is TGTGCCAGCAGGGACTGGGGGGATAATTCACCCCTCCACTTT. It translates to CASRDWGDNSPLHF.

The CDR3 sequence: CASSPRQGNEQYF. DNA of the CDR3: TGTGCCAGCAGTCCACGCCAGGGGAACGAGCAGTACTTC. This chain connects TRBV28 to TRBJ2-7; maybe TRBD1 (6 bases). Germline loops: CDR1 MDHEN, CDR2 SYDVKM. Trimming took off 5 bases at V and 5 bases at J, with 13 bases between the two ends. This CDR3 region has 13 residues.

This chain joins TRBV2 and TRBJ1-5; 7 nucleotides line up with TRBD1. Germline lookup yields CDR1 SNHLY and CDR2 FYNNEI. Trimming took 6 bases from V and 2 from J; bases not matched to a gene: 7. The CDR3 runs to 15 residues. CDR3 protein: CASSQTGVGNQPQHF. The CDR3 region has the DNA TGTGCCAGCAGCCAAACAGGGGTGGGCAATCAGCCCCAGCATTTT.

This chain links TRBV4-2 with TRBJ2-3; TRBD2 agrees at 10 bases. Germline V gene lookup returns CDR1 LGHNA and CDR2 YNFKEQ. The trim removed 0 bases at V and 10 bases at J, leaving 13 bases unmatched. This CDR3 region has 17 residues. This chain's CDR3 is CASSQEWSGGGVRAQYF. The CDR3 DNA follows: TGTGCCAGCAGCCAAGAGTGGAGCGGGGGGGGTGTTAGAGCGCAGTATTTT.

The chain combines TRBV7-8 with TRBJ1-1, with TRBD1 identical over 9 bases. The CDR3 loop spans 15 amino acids. The V gene's germline CDR1 is SGHVS and CDR2 FQNEAQ. V trimming: 4 bases; J trimming: 5 bases; junction bases outside the gene matches: 8. The CDR3 here is CASSSTTGGQTEAFF. CDR3 DNA: TGTGCCAGCAGCTCGACGACAGGGGGGCAGACTGAAGCTTTCTTT.